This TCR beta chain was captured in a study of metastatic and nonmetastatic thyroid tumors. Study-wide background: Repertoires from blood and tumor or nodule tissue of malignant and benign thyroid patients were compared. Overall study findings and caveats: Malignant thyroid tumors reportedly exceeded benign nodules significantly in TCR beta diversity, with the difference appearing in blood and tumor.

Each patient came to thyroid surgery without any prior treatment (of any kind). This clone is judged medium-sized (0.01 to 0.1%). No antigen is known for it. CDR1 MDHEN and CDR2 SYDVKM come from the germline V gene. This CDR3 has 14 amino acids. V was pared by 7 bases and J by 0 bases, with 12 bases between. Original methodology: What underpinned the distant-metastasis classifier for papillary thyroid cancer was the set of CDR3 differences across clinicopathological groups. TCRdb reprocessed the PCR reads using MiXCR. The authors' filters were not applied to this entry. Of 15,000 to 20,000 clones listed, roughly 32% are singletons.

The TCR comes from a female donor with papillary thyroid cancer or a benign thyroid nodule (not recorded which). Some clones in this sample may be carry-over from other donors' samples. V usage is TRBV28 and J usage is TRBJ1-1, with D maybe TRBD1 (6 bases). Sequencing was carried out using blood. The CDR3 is CASTLEGVNTEAFF. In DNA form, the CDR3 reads TGTGCCAGCACCCTGGAGGGGGTGAACACTGAAGCTTTCTTT.